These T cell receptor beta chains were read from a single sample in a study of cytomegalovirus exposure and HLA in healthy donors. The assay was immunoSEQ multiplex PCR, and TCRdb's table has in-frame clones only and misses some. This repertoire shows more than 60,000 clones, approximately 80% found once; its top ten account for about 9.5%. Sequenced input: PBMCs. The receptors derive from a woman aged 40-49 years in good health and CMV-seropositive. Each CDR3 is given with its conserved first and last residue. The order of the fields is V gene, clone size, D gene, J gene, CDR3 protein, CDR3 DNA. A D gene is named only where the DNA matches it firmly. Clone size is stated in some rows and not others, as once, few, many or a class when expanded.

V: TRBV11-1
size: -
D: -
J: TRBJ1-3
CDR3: CASSLSVSSGNTIYF
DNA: TGTGCCAGCAGCCTAAGCGTGAGCTCTGGAAACACCATATATTTT

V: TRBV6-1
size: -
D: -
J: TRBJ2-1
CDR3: CASSEGHGSYNEQFF
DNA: TGTGCCAGCAGTGAAGGACATGGCTCCTACAATGAGCAGTTCTTC

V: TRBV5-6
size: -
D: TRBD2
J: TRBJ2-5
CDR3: CASSVLAGGTETQYF
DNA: TGTGCCAGCAGCGTACTAGCGGGGGGGACGGAGACCCAGTACTTC

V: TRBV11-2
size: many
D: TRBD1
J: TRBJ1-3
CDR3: CASSLQGDTIYF
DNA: TGTGCCAGCAGCCTTCAGGGGGACACCATATATTTT

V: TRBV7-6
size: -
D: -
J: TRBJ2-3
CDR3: CASSSGTDTQYF
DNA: TGTGCCAGCAGCTCAGGCACGGATACGCAGTATTTT

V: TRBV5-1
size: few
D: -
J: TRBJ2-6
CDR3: CASSWTGGSGANVLTF
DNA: TGCGCCAGCAGCTGGACCGGGGGCTCTGGGGCCAACGTCCTGACTTTC

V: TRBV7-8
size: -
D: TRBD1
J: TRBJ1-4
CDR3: CASSQGQGEEKLFF
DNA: TGTGCCAGCAGCCAGGGACAGGGAGAAGAAAAACTGTTTTTT

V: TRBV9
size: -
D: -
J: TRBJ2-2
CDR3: CASSASLNTGELFF
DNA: TGTGCCAGCAGCGCCTCTCTGAACACCGGGGAGCTGTTTTTT

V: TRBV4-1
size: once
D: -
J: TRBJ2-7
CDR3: CASSQEPGGFSYEQYF
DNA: TGCGCCAGCAGCCAAGAGCCAGGGGGGTTTTCCTACGAGCAGTACTTC

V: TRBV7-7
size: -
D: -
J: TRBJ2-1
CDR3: CASSFGGGGAAEEQFF
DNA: TGTGCCAGCAGCTTTGGAGGTGGGGGGGCCGCGGAAGAGCAGTTCTTC

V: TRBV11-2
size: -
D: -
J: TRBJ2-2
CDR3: CASSLAGTGELFF
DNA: TGTGCCAGCAGCTTGGCAGGTACCGGGGAGCTGTTTTTT

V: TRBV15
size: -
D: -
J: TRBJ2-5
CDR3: CATSRDNSEAETQYF
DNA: TGTGCCACCAGCAGAGATAATTCTGAGGCGGAGACCCAGTACTTC

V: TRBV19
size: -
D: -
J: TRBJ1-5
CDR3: CASSIGRGQPQHF
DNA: TGTGCCAGTAGTATAGGGCGGGGGCAGCCCCAGCATTTT

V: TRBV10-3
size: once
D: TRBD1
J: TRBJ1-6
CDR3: CAIKGQGASVTPLHF
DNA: TGTGCCATCAAGGGACAGGGGGCGAGCGTGACACCCCTCCACTTT

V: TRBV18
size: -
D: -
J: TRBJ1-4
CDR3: CASSPPGAGEKLFF
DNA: TGTGCCAGCTCGCCACCGGGGGCTGGCGAAAAACTGTTTTTT

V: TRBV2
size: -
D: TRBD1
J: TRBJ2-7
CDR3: CASSRQGSPYEQYF
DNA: TGTGCCAGCAGTCGACAGGGGAGCCCCTACGAGCAGTACTTC

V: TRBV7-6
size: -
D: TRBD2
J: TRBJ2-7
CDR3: CASSLGGGATYEQYF
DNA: TGTGCCAGCAGCTTAGGCGGGGGGGCCACCTACGAGCAGTACTTC

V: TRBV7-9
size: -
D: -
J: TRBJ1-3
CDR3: CASSLLYSGNTIYF
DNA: TGTGCCAGCAGCCTATTATACTCTGGAAACACCATATATTTT

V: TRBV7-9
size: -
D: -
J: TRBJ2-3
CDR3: CASSPGSFTDTQYF
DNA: TGTGCCAGCAGCCCGGGATCCTTCACAGATACGCAGTATTTT

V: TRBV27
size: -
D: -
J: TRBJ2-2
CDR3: CASSLSGQFANTGELFF
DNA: TGTGCCAGCAGTTTATCAGGACAGTTCGCGAACACCGGGGAGCTGTTTTTT

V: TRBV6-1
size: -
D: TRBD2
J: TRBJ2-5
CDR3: CASSEGRGGLGEYF
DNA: TGTGCCAGCAGTGAAGGGCGGGGGGGATTGGGCGAGTACTTC

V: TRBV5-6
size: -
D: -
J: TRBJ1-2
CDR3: CASSVRGRVDYGYTF
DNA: TGTGCCAGCAGCGTTAGGGGCCGGGTCGACTATGGCTACACCTTC

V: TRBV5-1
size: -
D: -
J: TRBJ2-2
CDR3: CASNPRDSSDGELFF
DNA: TGCGCCAGCAACCCCAGGGACTCCTCGGACGGGGAGCTGTTTTTT

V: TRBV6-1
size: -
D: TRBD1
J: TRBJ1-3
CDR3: CATPTGATSGNTIYF
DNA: TGTGCCACCCCGACAGGGGCAACCTCTGGAAACACCATATATTTT